This paragraph covers one T cell receptor beta chain sequence. This specimen belongs to a study of blood T cell repertoires in COVID-19. The method was immunoSEQ multiplex PCR; TCRdb's version includes in-frame clones alone and lacks a portion of them. The top ten hold approximately 2% of the sample, which has under 300,000 clones, 75% to 95% seen once. Enrolled through a virtual design, the participants were between roughly 18 and 100 years of age and came from roughly 22 US areas. Participant-given clinical history determined each cohort assignment. Recovered status applied to Cohort 3 donors who had two consecutive negative PCRs. It also applied to those with clearance or with symptom resolution. This CDR3 contains 14 residues. The V gene's germline CDR1 is SGHTA and CDR2 FQGNSA. With 4 bases clipped from V and 1 base from J, the junction kept 3 bases outside the gene matches.

This TCR was recovered from a woman aged 18-29 years who had recovered from COVID-19. Sequencing input: PBMCs or T cells enriched from blood (not recorded which). The chain is built from TRBV7-2 and TRBJ2-5; 7 bases align to TRBD2. Written as DNA, the CDR3 is TGTGCCAGCAGCTGGGGAGGGAGCCAAGAGACCCAGTACTTC. Protein sequence: CASSWGGSQETQYF.